The clone carrying this T cell receptor beta chain was found many times. Antigen unknown. Scientists made TCR beta libraries using quantitative 5'-RACE with molecular barcodes. TCRdb re-called the 5' RACE reads through MiXCR, storing one row per CDR3 protein. Altogether 150,000 to 200,000 distinct CDR3 sequences are present, 9.5% to 13% being singletons, with the ten largest covering about 29%. The data are from a study of CD8 T cells in ankylosing spondylitis. Overall study results and limits: Disease-linked clones reportedly showed significant enrichment in matched ankylosing spondylitis synovial fluid. In ankylosing spondylitis blood, a motif of roughly eight highly homologous TCR beta variants appeared characteristic. There were earlier reports of some motif variants in reactive arthritis synovial fluid and blood.

The CDR3 has 16 residues. Trimming pared 3 bases from V and 3 bases from J, leaving 16 bases between. Germline CDR1 and CDR2: ENHRY and SYGVKD. The sample consisted of blood, either unsorted or a sorted T cell fraction (not recorded which). V is TRBV10-3 and J is TRBJ2-3; D may be TRBD1 (6 bases). This TCR derives from a male donor with ankylosing spondylitis or in good health (not recorded which). CDR3 region: CAISDPTGRRTDTQYF. DNA of the CDR3: TGTGCCATCAGTGACCCGACAGGTAGGAGGACAGATACGCAGTATTTT.